A single sample gave rise to the 21 T cell receptor beta chains below, sequenced in a study of blood T cell repertoires in COVID-19. This table comes from immunoSEQ multiplex PCR, and its TCRdb copy is limited to in-frame clones, with some not included. The sample shows roughly 350,000 clones, around 91% of them seen only once. Sequencing was carried out using peripheral blood. The origin of the receptors is a young woman who had recovered from COVID-19.

The V gene is TRBV14, the J gene TRBJ2-3; 15 bases map to TRBD2. CDR3 size: 17 residues. Trimming cost V 2 bases and J 3 bases; bases outside gene matches: 3. Germline V gene lookup returns CDR1 SGHDN and CDR2 FVKESK. CDR3 protein: CASSQPGLAGGTDTQYF. The CDR3 DNA follows: TGTGCCAGCAGCCAACCTGGACTAGCGGGAGGGACAGATACGCAGTATTTT. The complete variable domain, with remaining parts taken from reference TRBV14 and TRBJ2-3, reads EAGVTQFPSHSVIEKGQTVTLRCDPISGHDNLYWYRRVMGKEIKFLLHFVKESKQDESGMPNNRFLAERTGGTYSTLKVQPAELEDSGVYFCASSQPGLAGGTDTQYFGPGTRLTVL.

The DNA of the CDR3 is TGTGCCAGTAGTATTGAAGGAGGGGTTGCCCAGTACTTC. Translation: CASSIEGGVAQYF. The chain couples TRBV19 to TRBJ2-5; a possible D gene is TRBD2 (6 bases). V dropped 3 bases and J dropped 9 bases, with 14 bases sitting between them. The CDR3 length is 13 residues. CDR1 is LNHDA and CDR2 is SQIVND in the germline V gene (reference sequence).

This clone was recorded only once. The chain combines TRBV5-1 with TRBJ2-5; TRBD1 might be the D (6 bases). The V end lost 4 bases, the J end lost 8 bases, and 9 bases lay between the germline ends. CDR1 is SGHRS, CDR2 YFSETQ, per germline. The CDR3 contains 11 residues. CDR3 amino acids: CASSQQGTQYF. In DNA, the CDR3 is TGCGCCAGCAGCCAACAGGGTACCCAGTACTTC.

The chain recombines TRBV5-4 with TRBJ2-7, with 7 bases that match TRBD2. V dropped 1 base and J dropped 4; count of bases not matched to a gene: 8. The germline V gene encodes CDR1 SGHNT and CDR2 YYREEE (reference sequence). This CDR3 is 15 amino acids long. CDR3 coding DNA: TGTGCCAGCAGCTTGAGGTCTAGCGGATTATACGAGCAGTACGTC. As protein: CASSLRSSGLYEQYV.

This clone is a singleton in its sample. This chain's CDR3 is CASSFTETEYGYTF. Here the CDR3 DNA reads TGTGCCAGCAGCTTTACCGAAACGGAGTATGGCTACACCTTC. The J gene is TRBJ1-2, the V gene TRBV11-2; D gene uncertain. The CDR3 spans 14 residues. Germline loops: CDR1 SGHAT, CDR2 FQNNGV. Between the trimmed V and J ends, which lost 3 bases and 5 bases, there was a span of 13 bases.

The chain carries TRBV11-2 and TRBJ2-7; 11 bases align to TRBD2. V lost 5 bases, J lost 2 bases, and 11 bases stayed unmatched. The germline V gene encodes CDR1 SGHAT and CDR2 FQNNGV. This CDR3 region has 17 residues. The CDR3 DNA follows: TGTGCCAGCAGCCAAAATACCGGGACTAGCGGACCCTACGAGCAGTACGTC. Amino acid sequence: CASSQNTGTSGPYEQYV.

In its sample, this clone was seen a few times. V usage is TRBV18 and J usage is TRBJ1-6; the D is unclear. This CDR3 is 15 amino acids long. The V end lost 3 bases, the J end lost 8 bases, and 14 bases lay between the germline ends. CDR1 KGHSH and CDR2 LQKENI come from the germline V gene. The CDR3 loop reads CASSPRGRSDSPLHF. The CDR3, as DNA: TGTGCCAGCTCACCTCGAGGGCGTTCTGATTCACCCCTCCACTTT.

This chain uses TRBV6-5 with TRBJ1-5, with a tentative D call TRBD1 (6 bases). In germline, CDR1 is MNHEY, CDR2 SVGAGI. The CDR3 runs 14 residues. V was cut by 6 bases and J by 1 base, with 10 bases left in between. CDR3 bases: TGTGCCAGCAGCCACAGGGCGAGCAATCAGCCCCAGCATTTT. It is translated as CASSHRASNQPQHF.

The CDR3 is CATSEHLAAQETQYF. CDR3 in DNA: TGTGCCACCAGTGAACACCTAGCGGCGCAAGAGACCCAGTACTTC. This chain connects TRBV24-1 to TRBJ2-5; 7 bases are shared with TRBD2. The J segment lost 2 bases and the V segment lost 4 bases, leaving 6 bases of the junction unmatched. The CDR3 is 15 residues long. CDR1 KGHDR and CDR2 SFDVKD come from the germline V gene.

The V call is TRBV6-6, the J call TRBJ2-7; 13 bases line up with TRBD2. The V segment lost 6 bases and the J segment 2 bases; nucleotides outside the gene matches: 4. This CDR3 is 15 amino acids long. CDR1 and CDR2 (germline): MNHNY, SVGAGI (reference sequence). The CDR3: CASSRGTSGTYEQYV. The CDR3 nucleotides read TGTGCCAGCAGCCGAGGGACTAGCGGGACCTACGAGCAGTACGTC.

This chain joins TRBV15 and TRBJ1-1; a possible D gene is TRBD1 (6 bases). The CDR3 loop spans 15 amino acids. V was pared by 1 base and J by 5 bases, with 14 bases between. Germline V gives CDR1 LNHNV, CDR2 YYDKDF (reference sequence). As DNA, the CDR3 is TGTGCCACCAGCAGAGTAAACAGGGAAGATACTGAAGCTTTCTTT. Its translation is CATSRVNREDTEAFF. Together with reference TRBV15 and TRBJ1-1, the CDR3 gives the full variable domain: DAMVIQNPRYQVTQFGKPVTLSCSQTLNHNVMYWYQQKSSQAPKLLFHYYDKDFNNEADTPDNFQSRRPNTSFCFLDIRSPGLGDTAMYLCATSRVNREDTEAFFGQGTRLTVV.

J is TRBJ2-3 and V is TRBV11-3, with TRBD2 as a possible D gene (8 bases). This CDR3 region has 17 residues. V was clipped by 6 bases and J by 3 bases, with 22 bases between them. CDR1 SGHNT and CDR2 YENEEA come from the germline V gene. CDR3 loop: CASSRGFVAGQTDTQYF. As DNA, the CDR3 is TGTGCCAGCAGTAGGGGGTTTGTAGCGGGACAGACAGATACGCAGTATTTT. Full variable domain (remainder filled in from reference TRBV11-3 and TRBJ2-3): EAGVVQSPRYKIIEKKQPVAFWCNPISGHNTLYWYLQNLGQGPELLIRYENEEAVDDSQLPKDRFSAERLKGVDSTLKIQPAELGDSAVYLCASSRGFVAGQTDTQYFGPGTRLTVL.

The V and J genes are TRBV30 and TRBJ1-1; a possible D gene is TRBD1 (5 bases). Germline CDR1 and CDR2: GTSNPN and SVGIG (reference sequence). V was clipped by 1 base and J by 7 bases, with 16 bases between them. The CDR3 covers 14 residues. CDR3 DNA sequence: TGTGCCTGGAGTGCAGGAGGGGAATACAGTGAAGCTTTCTTT. Protein: CAWSAGGEYSEAFF.

The chain couples TRBV2 to TRBJ1-6, with TRBD1 matching 9 bases. Germline-derived CDR1 and CDR2 are SNHLY and FYNNEI. J lost 5 bases, V lost 6 bases, and 8 bases had no gene match. The CDR3 has 16 residues. CDR3 sequence reads: CASSGSDRGDNSPLHF. The CDR3 DNA sequence: TGTGCCAGCAGCGGATCGGACAGGGGAGATAATTCACCCCTCCACTTT.

This clone appeared many times. V gene TRBV7-9 combines with J gene TRBJ1-1; D remains unclear. Trimming removed 0 bases from V and 0 bases from J, with 8 bases in between. The V gene's germline CDR1 is SEHNR and CDR2 FQNEAQ (reference sequence). CDR3 length equals 15 residues. The CDR3 spells CASSLARTLNTEAFF. The CDR3 nucleotides are TGTGCCAGCAGCTTAGCGCGGACTTTGAACACTGAAGCTTTCTTT.

The CDR3 nucleotides are TGTGCCAGCAGTTGGACGGACAGTCAACCACCCCTCCACTTT. Its translation: CASSWTDSQPPLHF. The chain combines TRBV6-2 or TRBV6-3 with TRBJ1-6; possible D gene TRBD1, 6 bases. The CDR3 contains 14 residues. The V end was cut by 4 bases, the J end by 11 bases, with 15 bases between. CDR1 MNHEY and CDR2 SVGEGT come from the germline V gene.

The chain recombines TRBV4-1 with TRBJ2-2, with 13 bases identical to TRBD2. The CDR3 has 16 residues. From germline, CDR1 is MGHRA and CDR2 YSYEKL. Trimming took 5 bases from V and 8 from J; bases not matched to a gene: 8. The CDR3 sequence: CASSTRTSGSTGELFF. CDR3 DNA: TGCGCCAGCAGCACCCGGACTAGCGGGAGTACAGGGGAGCTGTTTTTT.

The chain has TRBV10-3 and TRBJ2-3; D is possibly TRBD1 (5 bases). Germline V gene data show CDR1 as ENHRY and CDR2 as SYGVKD. The CDR3 runs 14 residues. Trimming took 6 bases from V and 0 from J, leaving 10 bases between them. The CDR3 here is CAISPRASTDTQYF. CDR3 in DNA: TGTGCCATCAGCCCCAGGGCTAGCACAGATACGCAGTATTTT.

This clone has just one count. The V gene is TRBV19, the J gene TRBJ1-6, with 9 bases matching TRBD1. V lost 4 bases and J lost 4; bases outside the gene matches: 5. CDR3 length: 16 amino acids. Looked up from germline, CDR1 is LNHDA and CDR2 is SQIVND (reference sequence). This CDR3 is CASSRQGGNYNSPLHF. In nucleotides, the CDR3 is TGTGCCAGTAGTAGACAGGGGGGAAATTATAATTCACCCCTCCACTTT.

This clone appeared once. The chain joins TRBV12-5 to TRBJ1-2, with TRBD1 matching over 9 bases. V dropped 3 bases and J dropped 3; count of bases not matched to a gene: 11. Germline V gives CDR1 LGHNT, CDR2 FRNRAP. This CDR3 is 17 amino acids long. CDR3 nucleotide sequence: TGTGCTAGTGGTTTAGGGACAGGGCGCCCAGGAGACTATGGCTACACCTTC. It codes for CASGLGTGRPGDYGYTF.

The chain employs TRBV29-1 and TRBJ2-5; D not resolved. This CDR3 spans 12 amino acids. In germline, CDR1 is SQVTM, CDR2 ANQGSEA. The ends were cut back, 4 bases at V and 1 base at J, with 7 bases in the middle. This CDR3 is CSVAGLQETQYF. For the CDR3, the DNA is TGCAGCGTTGCAGGCCTCCAAGAGACCCAGTACTTC.